This TCR beta chain appears in the sequencing data of a study of blood T cell repertoires in COVID-19. Using immunoSEQ multiplex PCR, the repertoire was profiled, and TCRdb retains in-frame clones only, with some absent. The data hold hundreds of thousands of clones, with 84% observed a single time. V was cut by 0 bases and J by 10 bases, with 16 bases left in between. The germline gives CDR1 SGDLS, CDR2 YYNGEE. This CDR3 region has 14 residues. The chain is built from TRBV9 and TRBJ1-1; D gene uncertain. The sequence derives from a young man with active or convalescent COVID-19. Sequenced input: peripheral blood. The CDR3 DNA follows: TGTGCCAGCAGCGTAGAGTCGGCGGGGAATCCAGCTTTCTTT. Amino acids: CASSVESAGNPAFF.